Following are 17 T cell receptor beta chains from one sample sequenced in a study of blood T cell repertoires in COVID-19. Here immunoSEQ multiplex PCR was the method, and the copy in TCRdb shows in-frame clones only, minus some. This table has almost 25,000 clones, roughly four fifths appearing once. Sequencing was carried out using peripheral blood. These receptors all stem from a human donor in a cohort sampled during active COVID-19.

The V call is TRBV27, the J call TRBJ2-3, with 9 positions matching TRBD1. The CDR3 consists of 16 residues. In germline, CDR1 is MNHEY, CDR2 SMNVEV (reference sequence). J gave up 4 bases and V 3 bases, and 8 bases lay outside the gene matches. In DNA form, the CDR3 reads TGTGCCAGCAGTTTGGAGGGACAGGGAATCCCAGATACGCAGTATTTT. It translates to CASSLEGQGIPDTQYF.

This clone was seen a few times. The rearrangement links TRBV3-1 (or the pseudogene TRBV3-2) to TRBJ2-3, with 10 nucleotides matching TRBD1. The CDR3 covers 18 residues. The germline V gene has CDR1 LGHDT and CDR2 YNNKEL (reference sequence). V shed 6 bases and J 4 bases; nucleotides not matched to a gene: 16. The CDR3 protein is CASRPTLGQGGEADTQYF. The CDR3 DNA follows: TGTGCCAGCAGACCTACTCTCGGACAGGGGGGTGAGGCAGATACGCAGTATTTT.

CDR3 region: CASSLASSGGGSTDTQYF. The CDR3 DNA sequence: TGTGCCAGCAGCTTAGCGTCTAGCGGGGGGGGGAGCACAGATACGCAGTATTTT. This chain links TRBV7-2 with TRBJ2-3, with 12 nucleotides matching TRBD2. The length of the CDR3 is 18 residues. Germline V gene sequence: CDR1 SGHTA, CDR2 FQGNSA. V lost 0 bases, J lost 0 bases, and 4 bases stayed unmatched.

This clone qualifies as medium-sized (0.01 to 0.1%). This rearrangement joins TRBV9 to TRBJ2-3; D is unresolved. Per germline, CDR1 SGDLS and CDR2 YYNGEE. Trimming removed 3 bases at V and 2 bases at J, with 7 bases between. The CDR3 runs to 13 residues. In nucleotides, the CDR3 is TGTGCCAGCAGCGAAATCAACACAGATACGCAGTATTTT. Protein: CASSEINTDTQYF. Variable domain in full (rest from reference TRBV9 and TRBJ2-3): DSGVTQTPKHLITATGQRVTLRCSPRSGDLSVYWYQQSLDQGLQFLIQYYNGEERAKGNILERFSAQQFPDLHSELNLSSLELGDSALYFCASSEINTDTQYFGPGTRLTVL.

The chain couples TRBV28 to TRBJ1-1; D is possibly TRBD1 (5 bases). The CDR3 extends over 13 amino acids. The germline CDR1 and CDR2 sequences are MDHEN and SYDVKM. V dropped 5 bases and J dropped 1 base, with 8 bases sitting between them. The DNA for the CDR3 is TGTGCCAGCAGTCTTGGACAGAACACTGAAGCTTTCTTT. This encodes CASSLGQNTEAFF.

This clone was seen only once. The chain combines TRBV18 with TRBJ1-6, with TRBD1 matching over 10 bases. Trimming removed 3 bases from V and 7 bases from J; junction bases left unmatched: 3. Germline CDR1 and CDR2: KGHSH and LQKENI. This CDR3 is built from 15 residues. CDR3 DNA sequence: TGTGCCAGCTCACCCGGGACAGGGGACAATTCACCCCTCCACTTT. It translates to CASSPGTGDNSPLHF.

The CDR3 loop is CASSVGLAGTDTQYF. The CDR3 DNA sequence: TGTGCCAGCAGCGTGGGTCTAGCGGGCACAGATACGCAGTATTTT. The chain links TRBV9 to TRBJ2-3; 7 bases match TRBD2. Germline V lookup: CDR1 SGDLS, CDR2 YYNGEE. V gave up 2 bases and J gave up 1 base; unmatched junction bases: 4. The CDR3 is 15 residues long. The entire variable domain, with the rest obtained from reference TRBV9 and TRBJ2-3, is as follows: DSGVTQTPKHLITATGQRVTLRCSPRSGDLSVYWYQQSLDQGLQFLIQYYNGEERAKGNILERFSAQQFPDLHSELNLSSLELGDSALYFCASSVGLAGTDTQYFGPGTRLTVL.

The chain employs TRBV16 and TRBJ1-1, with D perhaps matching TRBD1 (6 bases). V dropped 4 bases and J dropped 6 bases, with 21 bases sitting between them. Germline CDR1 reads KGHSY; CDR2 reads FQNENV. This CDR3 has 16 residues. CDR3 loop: CASSPYGRGAFPEAFF. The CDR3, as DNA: TGTGCCAGCAGCCCGTACGGACGGGGGGCCTTCCCTGAAGCTTTCTTT.

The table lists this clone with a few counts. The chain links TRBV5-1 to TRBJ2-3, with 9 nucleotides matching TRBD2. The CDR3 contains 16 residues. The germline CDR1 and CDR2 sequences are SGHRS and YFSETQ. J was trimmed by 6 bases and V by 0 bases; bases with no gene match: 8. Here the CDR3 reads CASSLVGAGGEDTQYF. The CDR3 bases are TGCGCCAGCAGCTTGGTGGGAGCGGGAGGAGAGGATACGCAGTATTTT. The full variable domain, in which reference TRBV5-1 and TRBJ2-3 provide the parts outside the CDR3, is KAGVTQTPRYLIKTRGQQVTLSCSPISGHRSVSWYQQTPGQGLQFLFEYFSETQRNKGNFPGRFSGRQFSNSRSEMNVSTLELGDSALYLCASSLVGAGGEDTQYFGPGTRLTVL.

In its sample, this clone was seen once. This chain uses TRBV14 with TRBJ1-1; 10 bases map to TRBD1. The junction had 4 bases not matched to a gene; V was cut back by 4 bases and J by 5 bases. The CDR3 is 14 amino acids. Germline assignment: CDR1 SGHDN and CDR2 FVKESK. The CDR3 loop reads CASSRDRGQTEAFF. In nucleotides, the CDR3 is TGTGCCAGCAGCCGTGACAGGGGGCAAACTGAAGCTTTCTTT. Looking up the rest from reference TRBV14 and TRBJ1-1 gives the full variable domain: EAGVTQFPSHSVIEKGQTVTLRCDPISGHDNLYWYRRVMGKEIKFLLHFVKESKQDESGMPNNRFLAERTGGTYSTLKVQPAELEDSGVYFCASSRDRGQTEAFFGQGTRLTVV.

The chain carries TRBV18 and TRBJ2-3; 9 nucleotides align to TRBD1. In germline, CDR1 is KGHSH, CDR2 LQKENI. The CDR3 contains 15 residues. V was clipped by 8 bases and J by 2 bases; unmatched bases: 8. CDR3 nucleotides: TGTGCCAGCCGTGTGGGACAGGGCTCCACAGATACGCAGTATTTT. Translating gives CASRVGQGSTDTQYF.

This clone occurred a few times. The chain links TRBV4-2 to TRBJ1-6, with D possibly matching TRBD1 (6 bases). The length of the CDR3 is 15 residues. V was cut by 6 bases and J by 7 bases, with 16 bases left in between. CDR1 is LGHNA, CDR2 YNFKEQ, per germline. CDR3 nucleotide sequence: TGTGCCAGCAGAGAGGAGGGGGGGCGCAATTCACCCCTCCACTTT. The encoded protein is CASREEGGRNSPLHF.

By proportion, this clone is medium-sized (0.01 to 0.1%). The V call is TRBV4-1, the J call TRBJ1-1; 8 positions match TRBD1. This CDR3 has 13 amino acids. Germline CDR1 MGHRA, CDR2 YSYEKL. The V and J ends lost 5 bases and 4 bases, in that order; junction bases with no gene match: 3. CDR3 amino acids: CASSYRGATEAFF. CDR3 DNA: TGCGCCAGCAGCTACAGGGGGGCCACTGAAGCTTTCTTT.

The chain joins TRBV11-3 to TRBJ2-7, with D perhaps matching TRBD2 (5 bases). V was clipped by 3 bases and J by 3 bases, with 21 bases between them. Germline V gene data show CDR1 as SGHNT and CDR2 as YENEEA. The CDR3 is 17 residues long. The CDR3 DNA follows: TGTGCCAGCAGCTTCTACAGTCAGGAGGCATATAACTACGAGCAGTACTTC. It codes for CASSFYSQEAYNYEQYF. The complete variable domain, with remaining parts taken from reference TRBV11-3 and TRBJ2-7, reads EAGVVQSPRYKIIEKKQPVAFWCNPISGHNTLYWYLQNLGQGPELLIRYENEEAVDDSQLPKDRFSAERLKGVDSTLKIQPAELGDSAVYLCASSFYSQEAYNYEQYFGPGTRLTVT.

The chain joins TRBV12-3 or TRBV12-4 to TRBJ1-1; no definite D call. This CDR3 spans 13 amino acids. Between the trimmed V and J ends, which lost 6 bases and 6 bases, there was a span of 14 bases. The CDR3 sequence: CASSLTGGAEAFF. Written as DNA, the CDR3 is TGTGCCAGCAGCCTGACCGGAGGAGCTGAAGCTTTCTTT.

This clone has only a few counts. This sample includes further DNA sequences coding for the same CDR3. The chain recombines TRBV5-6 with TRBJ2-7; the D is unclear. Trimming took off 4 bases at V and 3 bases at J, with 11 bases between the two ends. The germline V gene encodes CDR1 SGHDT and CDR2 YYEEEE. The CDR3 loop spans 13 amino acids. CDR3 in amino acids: CASSLGGGYEQYF. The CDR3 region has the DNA TGTGCCAGCAGCCTGGGTGGCGGCTACGAGCAGTACTTC.

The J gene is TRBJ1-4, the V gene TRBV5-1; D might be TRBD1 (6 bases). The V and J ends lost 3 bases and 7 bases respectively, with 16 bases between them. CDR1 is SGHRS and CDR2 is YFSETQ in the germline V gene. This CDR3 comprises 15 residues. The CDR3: CASSSNRVGGEKLFF. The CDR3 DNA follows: TGCGCCAGCAGCTCCAACAGGGTAGGAGGTGAAAAACTGTTTTTT.